Below, 16 T cell receptor beta chains from the same sample are listed, as sequenced in a study of regulatory T cells in long-lasting Graves disease. Specified time point: newly diagnosed GD, antithyroid drugs for less than 3 months. RNA from PBMCs was the source of the TCR library. Both iRepertoire HTBI primers and Arm-PCR of CDR3 regions were used to build the TCR beta libraries. TCRdb independently ran MiXCR on the multiplex PCR reads; one entry per CDR3 protein. Of about 500,000 distinct CDR3 sequences listed, around 11% are singletons. This sample was shared with a second study, whose subject was T cells in Graves' hyperthyroidism and ophthalmopathy.

The material was peripheral blood mononuclear cells (PBMCs), obtained at new diagnosis, from a patient treated with antithyroid drugs. The receptors here all came from a woman in her twenties or thirties with Graves disease.

The chain employs TRBV5-1 and TRBJ2-1, with TRBD1 as a possible D gene (6 bases). The CDR3 consists of 14 residues. The ends were cut back, 3 bases at V and 4 bases at J, with 11 bases in the middle. Germline loops: CDR1 SGHRS, CDR2 YFSETQ. CDR3 sequence reads: CASSWDTSYNEQFF. CDR3 in DNA: TGCGCCAGCAGCTGGGACACCTCTTACAATGAGCAGTTCTTC.

This clonotype was seen repeatedly, ten times or more. The gene calls are TRBV19 and TRBJ2-2; D ambiguous. Germline CDR1 is LNHDA and CDR2 is SQIVND (reference sequence). V gave up 10 bases and J gave up 6 bases, with 12 bases separating them. CDR3 length: 12 amino acids. The DNA for the CDR3 is TGTGCCACACTCCGGTACCCCGGGGAGCTGTTTTTT. Encoded protein: CATLRYPGELFF.

This clonotype appeared a few times. The chain is built from TRBV28 and TRBJ2-3, with TRBD2 matching over 9 bases. CDR1 and CDR2 (germline): MDHEN, SYDVKM. Losses at the gene ends were 6 bases for V and 2 bases for J; bases not matched to a gene: 3. The CDR3 totals 14 residues. CDR3 protein: CASRTSGYTDTQYF. The CDR3 DNA reads TGTGCCAGCAGAACTAGCGGGTACACAGATACGCAGTATTTT.

The chain combines TRBV13 with TRBJ2-7, with D tentatively TRBD1 (5 bases). Trimming took 6 bases from V and 1 from J, leaving 16 bases between them. The CDR3 length is 15 residues. Germline CDR1 reads PRHDT; CDR2 reads FYEKMQ (reference sequence). This CDR3 reads CASRSLGDWSYEQYF. CDR3 DNA: TGTGCCAGCAGATCCTTAGGGGATTGGTCCTACGAGCAGTACTTC.

This clonotype was found once. The chain carries TRBV2 and TRBJ1-2, with D perhaps TRBD1 (6 bases). Germline CDR1 is SNHLY and CDR2 is FYNNEI. V dropped 7 bases and J dropped 4 bases, with 13 bases sitting between them. This CDR3 spans 13 amino acids. CDR3 sequence: CASKEGGTYGYTF. In DNA, the CDR3 is TGTGCCAGCAAGGAGGGGGGTACCTATGGCTACACCTTC. The whole variable domain, filled in from reference TRBV2 and TRBJ1-2, reads EPEVTQTPSHQVTQMGQEVILRCVPISNHLYFYWYRQILGQKVEFLVSFYNNEISEKSEIFDDQFSVERPDGSNFTLKIRSTKLEDSAMYFCASKEGGTYGYTFGSGTRLTVV.

Details on this clonotype: No conserved phenylalanine or tryptophan ends this CDR3, so it is likely a read error. V gene TRBV28 combines with J gene TRBJ2-3, with TRBD2 as a possible D gene (6 bases). This CDR3 is 15 amino acids long. Trimming cost V 5 bases and J 4 bases, with 16 bases left between them. In germline, CDR1 is MDHEN, CDR2 SYDVKM. CDR3 in amino acids: CASSAGIGGADTQYL. In DNA, the CDR3 is TGTGCCAGCAGTGCGGGGATTGGCGGCGCAGATACGCAGTATTTG.

This clonotype was counted at least ten times. This chain joins TRBV2 and TRBJ1-2; perhaps TRBD1 as D (6 bases). This CDR3 spans 16 amino acids. Trimming took 6 bases from V and 2 from J, leaving 19 bases between them. Germline V gene data show CDR1 as SNHLY and CDR2 as FYNNEI. The DNA of the CDR3 is TGTGCCAGCAGGGGAGGGCAGGGGACGGTCAACTATGGCTACACCTTC. This gives the protein CASRGGQGTVNYGYTF.

On this clonotype itself: No conserved phenylalanine or tryptophan ends this CDR3, so it is likely a read error. The gene calls are TRBV5-1 and TRBJ1-1; D gene ambiguous. In germline, CDR1 is SGHRS, CDR2 YFSETQ. The CDR3 length is 14 residues. V shed 0 bases and J shed 1 base, with 7 bases lying between them. DNA for the CDR3: TGCGCCAGCAGCTTGGCAGGCAGGAACACTGAAGCTTTCATT. Translated, it gives CASSLAGRNTEAFI.

This clonotype has ten or more counts. The chain joins TRBV6-1 to TRBJ1-2; tentatively, D is TRBD1 (5 bases). The germline V and J ends were trimmed by 5 bases and 2 bases, with 15 bases remaining between them. Germline V gene lookup returns CDR1 MNHNS and CDR2 SASEGT. This CDR3 spans 15 amino acids. CDR3 nucleotide sequence: TGTGCCAGCAGTCGCCTTGGGACTGGCAACTATGGCTACACCTTC. It codes for CASSRLGTGNYGYTF.

Many counts were recorded for this clonotype. This chain uses TRBV12-5 with TRBJ2-1; 9 bases agree with TRBD1. Germline V lookup: CDR1 LGHNT, CDR2 FRNRAP. Trimming at V came to 4 bases and at J to 4 bases, leaving 8 bases not matched to a gene. The CDR3 runs 16 residues. The CDR3 DNA reads as TGTGCTAGTGGTTCAACCGGGACAGGGACGTACAATGAGCAGTTCTTC. This encodes CASGSTGTGTYNEQFF.

This clonotype came up many times. The V gene is TRBV20-1, the J gene TRBJ1-2, with TRBD1 identical over 9 bases. The CDR3 extends over 14 amino acids. CDR1 DFQATT and CDR2 SNEGSKA come from the germline V gene (reference sequence). The V segment lost 5 bases and the J segment 5 bases; nucleotides outside the gene matches: 9. CDR3 sequence reads: CSAPRTGTGYGYTF. As DNA, the CDR3 is TGCAGTGCTCCAAGGACCGGGACAGGGTATGGCTACACCTTC.

This clonotype was detected only a few times. The genes are TRBV19 and TRBJ2-1, with 8 bases lining up with TRBD2. V lost 2 bases, J lost 8 bases, and 8 bases stayed unmatched. CDR3 size: 15 residues. CDR1 is LNHDA and CDR2 is SQIVND in the germline V gene (reference sequence). The CDR3 here is CASSIRSGSSHEQFF. Written as DNA, the CDR3 is TGTGCCAGTAGTATAAGGAGCGGGAGTTCCCATGAGCAGTTCTTC.

This clonotype was seen a few times. The CDR3 DNA follows: TGTGCCAGCAGCAACGGGCTAGCGGTCACAGATACGCAGTATTTT. The encoded protein is CASSNGLAVTDTQYF. This rearrangement joins TRBV5-6 to TRBJ2-3; 7 bases match TRBD2. CDR1 and CDR2 (germline): SGHDT, YYEEEE. CDR3 length: 15 amino acids. J was trimmed by 2 bases and V by 4 bases; bases with no gene match: 7.

The chain has TRBV7-2 and TRBJ2-3; D remains unclear. The germline V gene has CDR1 SGHTA and CDR2 FQGNSA. Deletions cut 1 base from V and 4 bases from J, with 6 bases between. The CDR3 runs 13 residues. CDR3 bases: TGTGCCAGCAGCTTAGTGCCCCCAGATACGCAGTATTTT. This gives the protein CASSLVPPDTQYF.

This chain links TRBV29-1 with TRBJ1-1; a possible D gene is TRBD1 (5 bases). Germline V gene lookup returns CDR1 SQVTM and CDR2 ANQGSEA. The V end lost 7 bases, the J end lost 0 bases, and 9 bases lay between the germline ends. This CDR3 spans 12 amino acids. The CDR3 reads CSAGGMNTEAFF. CDR3 DNA: TGCAGCGCTGGGGGGATGAACACTGAAGCTTTCTTT.

Many counts were recorded for this clonotype. The CDR3 loop is CASSPTNDRGNTEAFF. The DNA of the CDR3 is TGTGCCAGCTCACCTACAAACGACAGGGGGAACACTGAAGCTTTCTTT. This chain uses TRBV18 with TRBJ1-1; 8 nucleotides match TRBD1. Germline loops: CDR1 KGHSH, CDR2 LQKENI. The J segment lost 1 base and the V segment lost 3 bases, leaving 7 bases of the junction unmatched. The CDR3 loop spans 16 amino acids.